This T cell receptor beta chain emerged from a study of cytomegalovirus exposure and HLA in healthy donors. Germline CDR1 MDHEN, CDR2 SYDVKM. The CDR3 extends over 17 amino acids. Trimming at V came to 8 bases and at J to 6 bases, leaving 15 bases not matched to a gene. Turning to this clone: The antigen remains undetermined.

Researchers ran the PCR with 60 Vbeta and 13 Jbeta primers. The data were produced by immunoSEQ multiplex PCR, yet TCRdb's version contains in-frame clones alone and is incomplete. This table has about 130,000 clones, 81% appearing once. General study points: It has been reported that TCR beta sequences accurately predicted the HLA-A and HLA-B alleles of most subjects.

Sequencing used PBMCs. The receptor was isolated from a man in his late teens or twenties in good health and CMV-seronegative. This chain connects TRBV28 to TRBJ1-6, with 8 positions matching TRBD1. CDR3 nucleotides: TGTGCCAGCGTATCCCTCGGGGGGCAGGGGGCTAATTCACCCCTCCACTTT. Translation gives CASVSLGGQGANSPLHF.